One and the same sample provided the 2 T cell receptor beta chains below, sequenced in a study of multiple sclerosis patients with progressive multifocal leukoencephalopathy. Using immunoSEQ multiplex PCR, the repertoire was profiled, and TCRdb retains in-frame clones only, with some absent. Of around 27,000 clones in the sample, roughly 89% are singletons; the top ten hold 1.3%. Stated time point: about 13 months of natalizumab therapy. The source material was PBMCs, sampled from a patient treated with natalizumab. These receptors were obtained from a human donor with multiple sclerosis.

The table lists this clone with a count of one. The CDR3 nucleotides are TGTGCCAGCAGTTTTGCCTTGCGACGGGGCTATGGCTACACCTTC. It codes for CASSFALRRGYGYTF. This chain joins TRBV27 and TRBJ1-2; D gene ambiguous. Germline V gene sequence: CDR1 MNHEY, CDR2 SMNVEV (reference sequence). This CDR3 has 15 amino acids. Trimming stripped 3 bases from V and 4 bases from J, with 15 bases between.

This chain joins TRBV7-2 and TRBJ2-1; 9 bases fit TRBD2. The CDR3 is made up of 17 amino acids. The germline V gene has CDR1 SGHTA and CDR2 FQGNSA. Trimming cost V 0 bases and J 4 bases; bases outside gene matches: 7. CDR3 region: CASSLALLAGSYNEQFF. CDR3 DNA sequence: TGTGCCAGCAGCTTAGCATTGCTAGCGGGGTCTTACAATGAGCAGTTCTTC.